Following are 28 T cell receptor beta chains from one sample sequenced in a study of Ad26.COV2.S vaccination and SARS-CoV-2 variants. Treatment here: 15 to 20 received Ad26.COV2.S at low or high dose, single or two shots; roughly 5 received placebo; per-sample allocation not given. Sampling was done on day 63 after the first vaccine or placebo injection. Sequencing was performed with immunoSEQ multiplex PCR; in TCRdb, only in-frame clones are kept and a portion is missing. The sample has about 350,000 clones, 70% to 90% seen once. Sequences were derived from peripheral blood, sampled in a trial of Ad26.COV2.S vaccine versus placebo. The receptor set was obtained from a person aged 18 to 65 who received the Ad26.COV2.S COVID-19 vaccine or a placebo.

The CDR3 protein is CASSQEGQGPDEQYF. The CDR3 nucleotides read TGCGCCAGCAGCCAGGAGGGACAGGGTCCGGACGAGCAGTACTTC. The rearrangement links TRBV4-3 to TRBJ2-7; 9 bases fit TRBD1. Unmatched junction bases numbered 8, after V lost 3 bases and J lost 5 bases. From germline, CDR1 is LGHNA and CDR2 YSLEER. There are 15 residues in the CDR3.

This clone was seen only a few times. The same CDR3 arises from other DNA sequences in this sample as well. This chain links TRBV4-3 with TRBJ1-2; D is possibly TRBD1 (5 bases). Germline assignment: CDR1 LGHNA and CDR2 YSLEER. With 0 bases removed from V and 4 bases from J, the gap between germline ends came to 9 bases. The CDR3 is 14 amino acids. In DNA form, the CDR3 reads TGCGCCAGCAGCCAAGATCAGGGTAGCTATGGCTACACCTTC. Protein sequence: CASSQDQGSYGYTF.

This clone appeared once. The chain employs TRBV28 and TRBJ1-2; D gene uncertain. Germline V CDR1 and CDR2: MDHEN, SYDVKM. The V gene lost 5 bases and the J gene lost 4 bases, with 14 bases spanning the gap. The CDR3 sequence is 14 residues long. CDR3 residues: CASSRPGAGYGYTF. The CDR3 region has the DNA TGTGCCAGCAGTCGGCCCGGTGCGGGCTATGGCTACACCTTC.

The chain couples TRBV5-8 to TRBJ2-3; D not resolved. V was pared by 5 bases and J by 2 bases, with 9 bases between. The CDR3 sequence is 13 residues long. Looked up from germline, CDR1 is SGHTS and CDR2 is YDEGEE. This CDR3 is CASRATNTDTQYF. The CDR3 DNA reads TGTGCCAGCAGGGCGACAAACACAGATACGCAGTATTTT.

In its sample, this clone was seen a few times. The chain uses TRBV4-1 and TRBJ2-2, with no clear D. Trimming removed 0 bases from V and 3 bases from J, with 8 bases in between. The CDR3 has 15 amino acids. Germline V gene data show CDR1 as MGHRA and CDR2 as YSYEKL. The CDR3 coding sequence is TGCGCCAGCAGCCAAGATGTAGCATACACCGGGGAGCTGTTTTTT. Protein sequence: CASSQDVAYTGELFF.

The rearrangement joins TRBV12-5 to TRBJ2-3; 9 nucleotides line up with TRBD1. Germline V gene lookup returns CDR1 LGHNT and CDR2 FRNRAP. Germline trimming cut 3 bases from V and 5 bases from J; bases unmatched to any gene: 9. The CDR3 has 16 amino acids. The DNA of the CDR3 is TGTGCTAGTGGTTTTGGAACAGGGGGCATCGGAGATACGCAGTATTTT. Translation gives CASGFGTGGIGDTQYF.

This chain connects TRBV5-1 to TRBJ2-5; TRBD1 or TRBD2 may be the D gene (7 bases each). Trimming stripped 4 bases from V and 2 bases from J, with 12 bases between. Germline V lookup: CDR1 SGHRS, CDR2 YFSETQ. The CDR3 has 14 residues. CDR3 in amino acids: CASSGGDSQETQYF. The CDR3, as DNA: TGCGCCAGCAGCGGGGGGGACAGTCAAGAGACCCAGTACTTC.

V is TRBV24-1 and J is TRBJ2-2, with D perhaps TRBD2 (7 bases). V lost 3 bases, J lost 3 bases, and 13 bases lay in between. Germline assignment: CDR1 KGHDR and CDR2 SFDVKD. The CDR3 is made up of 16 amino acids. The CDR3 bases are TGTGCCACCAGTGATAACACAGGGAGGGACACCGGGGAGCTGTTTTTT. This encodes CATSDNTGRDTGELFF.

Regarding this clone: The sample has other DNA sequences that encode this CDR3 too. This chain links TRBV28 with TRBJ1-6, with 10 bases identical to TRBD1. The V gene's germline CDR1 is MDHEN and CDR2 SYDVKM. The CDR3 loop spans 14 amino acids. Germline trimming cut 6 bases from V and 9 bases from J; bases unmatched to any gene: 5. The CDR3 nucleotides read TGTGCCAGCAGCCCGGGACAGGGGAGTTCACCCCTCCACTTT. Its protein is CASSPGQGSSPLHF.

The chain combines TRBV6-2 or TRBV6-3 with TRBJ1-2; 8 bases are a match to TRBD1. The germline CDR1 and CDR2 sequences are MNHEY and SVGEGT. The V gene end was trimmed by 1 base and the J gene end by 7 bases; junction bases not matched to a gene: 14. The CDR3 consists of 17 residues. CDR3: CASSYWQGANFGRGYTF. The DNA for the CDR3 is TGTGCCAGCAGTTACTGGCAGGGGGCGAATTTTGGCCGTGGCTACACCTTC.

CDR3 DNA: TGCGCCAGCAGCTTAAGTCCCGGGAACACTGAAGCTTTCTTT. Its translation: CASSLSPGNTEAFF. This chain uses TRBV5-1 with TRBJ1-1; D unresolved. CDR3 length: 14 amino acids. The germline V gene encodes CDR1 SGHRS and CDR2 YFSETQ. Trimming removed 2 bases at V and 1 base at J, with 9 bases between.

The rearrangement uses TRBV28 and TRBJ1-2; D may be TRBD1 (5 bases). The CDR3 runs to 13 residues. Trimming pared 3 bases from V and 8 bases from J, leaving 13 bases between. CDR1 MDHEN and CDR2 SYDVKM come from the germline V gene. CDR3 protein: CASSLGGIYGYTF. CDR3 nucleotide sequence: TGTGCCAGCAGTTTGGGGGGGATCTACGGCTACACCTTC.

This clone showed up just once. The V gene is TRBV5-1, the J gene TRBJ2-3; 14 bases map to TRBD2. The CDR3 sequence is 18 residues long. V shed 4 bases, J shed 4 bases, and the junction held 11 bases outside the gene matches. Germline assignment: CDR1 SGHRS and CDR2 YFSETQ. CDR3 residues: CASSGGRGLAGVSDTQYF. In DNA form, the CDR3 reads TGCGCCAGCAGCGGCGGGAGGGGACTAGCGGGGGTGTCAGATACGCAGTATTTT.

This chain joins TRBV6-2 or TRBV6-3 and TRBJ1-1; no definite D call. Germline V gene lookup returns CDR1 MNHEY and CDR2 SVGEGT. V shed 5 bases and J shed 6 bases, with 10 bases lying between them. The CDR3 is 12 residues long. CDR3 nucleotides: TGTGCCAGCAGTCGAGATGGACCTGAAGCTTTCTTT. This encodes CASSRDGPEAFF.

The chain joins TRBV24-1 to TRBJ2-3; 9 bases fit TRBD1. The junction had 11 bases not matched to a gene; V was cut back by 3 bases and J by 5 bases. Germline V gene data show CDR1 as KGHDR and CDR2 as SFDVKD. The CDR3 has 17 amino acids. CDR3 bases: TGTGCCACCAGTGATGGAGGACCGGGACAGGGTAGAGATACGCAGTATTTT. Its protein is CATSDGGPGQGRDTQYF.

The rearrangement links TRBV10-3 to TRBJ2-5; D is unclear. The length of the CDR3 is 15 residues. The V end was cut by 8 bases, the J end by 5 bases, with 21 bases between. Per germline, CDR1 ENHRY and CDR2 SYGVKD. The CDR3 DNA reads as TGTGCCATCGCCGTCGGCCGGGTCCCTGGGGAGACCCAGTACTTC. Encoded protein: CAIAVGRVPGETQYF.

This chain joins TRBV19 and TRBJ2-1; 9 bases agree with TRBD2. J gave up 2 bases and V 3 bases, and 5 bases lay outside the gene matches. The germline CDR1 and CDR2 sequences are LNHDA and SQIVND (reference sequence). This CDR3 is built from 16 residues. CDR3 sequence reads: CASSMTGLAPYNEQFF. The CDR3 nucleotides are TGTGCCAGTAGTATGACTGGACTAGCGCCCTACAATGAGCAGTTCTTC.

This chain joins TRBV6-5 and TRBJ2-1; D may correspond to TRBD1 or TRBD2 (5 bases each). Trimming pared 4 bases from V and 10 bases from J, leaving 17 bases between. The length of the CDR3 is 14 residues. Germline V gene sequence: CDR1 MNHEY, CDR2 SVGAGI. CDR3 amino acids: CASSSPGRTREQFF. In nucleotides, the CDR3 is TGTGCCAGCAGTTCCCCGGGACGCACGAGAGAGCAGTTCTTC.

The J gene is TRBJ2-7, the V gene TRBV30; D unclear. Trimming took off 5 bases at V and 3 bases at J, with 14 bases between the two ends. This CDR3 is built from 13 residues. CDR1 is GTSNPN, CDR2 SVGIG, per germline (reference sequence). CDR3 in DNA: TGTGCCTGGGGTGGGAAGGAAGTCTACGAGCAGTACTTC. It encodes CAWGGKEVYEQYF.

V gene TRBV5-1 combines with J gene TRBJ1-1; TRBD1 matches 9 bases. Per the germline V gene, CDR1 is SGHRS and CDR2 is YFSETQ. The CDR3 is 15 amino acids. V shed 4 bases and J 2 bases; nucleotides not matched to a gene: 6. CDR3 sequence (DNA): TGCGCCAGCAGCGACCCGGGACAGGGAAACACTGAAGCTTTCTTT. Its protein product is CASSDPGQGNTEAFF.

The rearrangement joins TRBV7-9 to TRBJ2-3; D is uncertain. Germline lookup yields CDR1 SEHNR and CDR2 FQNEAQ (reference sequence). The CDR3 spans 11 residues. The V end was cut by 5 bases, the J end by 5 bases, with 5 bases between. Here the CDR3 reads CASSPLDTQYF. For the CDR3, the DNA is TGTGCCAGCAGCCCCCTAGATACGCAGTATTTT.

J is TRBJ1-3 and V is TRBV5-6; D may be TRBD1 (6 bases). Germline CDR1 is SGHDT and CDR2 is YYEEEE. The CDR3 contains 16 residues. The germline V and J ends were trimmed by 4 bases and 0 bases, with 14 bases remaining between them. As DNA, the CDR3 is TGTGCCAGCAGCATTATGCAGGGGAACTCTGGAAACACCATATATTTT. Protein product: CASSIMQGNSGNTIYF.

This chain uses TRBV2 with TRBJ1-5; maybe TRBD1 (5 bases). Germline loops: CDR1 SNHLY, CDR2 FYNNEI. Trimming shortened V by 4 bases and J by 4 bases, and 8 bases separated the two germline ends. This CDR3 contains 13 residues. CDR3 sequence (DNA): TGTGCCAGCAGTGTCGGGGGAAATCAGCCCCAGCATTTT. Protein sequence: CASSVGGNQPQHF.

This clone was observed a single time. The chain has TRBV19 and TRBJ1-1; weak D call: TRBD1 (6 bases). Trimming shortened V by 6 bases and J by 1 base, and 15 bases separated the two germline ends. The CDR3 is 15 amino acids. CDR1 and CDR2 from the germline V gene are LNHDA and SQIVND (reference sequence). CDR3 DNA: TGTGCCAGTAGAACAGGGCGGATAAGGAACACTGAAGCTTTCTTT. Translation: CASRTGRIRNTEAFF.

This clone has only one observation. The V call is TRBV9, the J call TRBJ2-1; D call uncertain. CDR3 length: 15 amino acids. Looked up from germline, CDR1 is SGDLS and CDR2 is YYNGEE. Trimming removed 0 bases at V and 6 bases at J, with 13 bases between. The CDR3: CASSVVNGISNEQFF. The CDR3 DNA is TGTGCCAGCAGCGTAGTAAATGGCATTAGCAATGAGCAGTTCTTC.

The chain has TRBV10-3 and TRBJ2-7; D uncertain. In germline, CDR1 is ENHRY, CDR2 SYGVKD. Deletions cut 0 bases from V and 5 bases from J, with 20 bases between. The CDR3 sequence is 17 residues long. The CDR3 loop is CAISESLQSFIGHEQYF. The DNA of the CDR3 is TGTGCCATCAGTGAGTCATTACAGAGCTTTATCGGTCACGAGCAGTACTTC.

This clone was counted only a few times. The chain employs TRBV6-1 and TRBJ1-2, with D maybe TRBD1 (5 bases). CDR3 length equals 15 residues. V lost 0 bases and J lost 7, with 15 bases in between. CDR1 MNHNS and CDR2 SASEGT come from the germline V gene. CDR3: CASSEARGAARGYTF. CDR3 nucleotide sequence: TGTGCCAGCAGTGAAGCGCGAGGGGCGGCCCGTGGCTACACCTTC.

This rearrangement joins TRBV25-1 to TRBJ1-4; D possibly corresponds to TRBD1 (5 bases). Trimming stripped 6 bases from V and 4 bases from J, with 15 bases between. This CDR3 is 15 amino acids long. Per the germline V gene, CDR1 is MGHDK and CDR2 is SYGVNS. The chain's CDR3 is CASREKGIGNEKLFF. CDR3 DNA: TGTGCCAGCAGAGAGAAGGGGATTGGTAATGAAAAACTGTTTTTT.